What follows describes a single T cell receptor beta chain. The antigen is undetermined. V was shortened by 0 bases and J by 0 bases, with 27 bases between the two germline ends. This CDR3 spans 21 amino acids. Germline V gene data show CDR1 as SGHDN and CDR2 as FVKESK. Presence of unique molecular identifiers characterized the TCR beta cDNA libraries. T cells numbering about 0.85 to 10 million yielded roughly 0.5 million cDNA molecules. One entry per CDR3 protein results from TCRdb running MiXCR on the PCR reads. The sample consists of fewer than 600,000 distinct CDR3 sequences, around 40% of them appearing once. This sample was included in a study of post-analysis software for immune sequencing data. Study-level results: Among five TRBV segments more frequent in patients than controls were TRBV5-6, TRBV5-1 and TRBV20-1. F-measure co-clustering was strong for batch-matched samples.

The chain is built from TRBV14 and TRBJ2-7; D perhaps matches TRBD2 (6 bases). The receptor was isolated from a girl aged 10-17 years with multiple sclerosis. The specimen sequenced was blood. The CDR3 spells CASSQEMEGTKGLKGSYEQYF. In DNA form, the CDR3 reads TGTGCCAGCAGCCAAGAGATGGAGGGGACGAAAGGGCTCAAGGGCTCCTACGAGCAGTACTTC.